This T cell receptor beta chain was profiled in a study of T cell repertoires in cytomegalovirus infection. About the study: It was the public TCR beta signatures that indicated both CMV infection and matching HLA type.

This clonotype was seen repeatedly, ten times or more. TCRdb re-called the reads with MiXCR, one entry per CDR3 protein. The sample lists almost 300,000 distinct CDR3 sequences, approximately 8.9% occurring once. The sample was PBMCs. The receptor comes from a human donor in good health (CMV status not recorded). Some clones in this sample may be carry-over from other donors' samples.

This chain's CDR3 is CSVEAPRSYNEQFF. The DNA of the CDR3 is TGCAGCGTTGAGGCGCCCCGCTCCTACAATGAGCAGTTCTTC. The chain carries TRBV29-1 and TRBJ2-1; D call uncertain. CDR1 and CDR2 from the germline V gene are SQVTM and ANQGSEA. The CDR3 is made up of 14 amino acids. The V end was cut by 3 bases, the J end by 0 bases, with 9 bases between.